Detailed here is one T cell receptor beta chain. These data belong to a study of cytomegalovirus exposure and HLA in healthy donors. With 2 bases removed from V and 0 bases from J, the gap between germline ends came to 24 bases. The CDR3 length is 20 residues. Germline CDR1 SGDLS, CDR2 YYNGEE. The study ran its PCR with 60 Vbeta and 13 Jbeta primers. The repertoire was sequenced with immunoSEQ multiplex PCR; TCRdb's copy has only in-frame clones and lacks some. The sample includes 100,000 to 150,000 clones, about 81% of them seen just once. The clonotype was recovered from a woman in her twenties or thirties in good health and CMV-seronegative. This chain connects TRBV9 to TRBJ2-4; D call uncertain. Sequenced material: PBMCs. In DNA, the CDR3 is TGTGCCAGCAGCGTTCAACCGGAGAAGGCCCAGAAAATAGCCAAAAACATTCAGTACTTC. Protein: CASSVQPEKAQKIAKNIQYF.